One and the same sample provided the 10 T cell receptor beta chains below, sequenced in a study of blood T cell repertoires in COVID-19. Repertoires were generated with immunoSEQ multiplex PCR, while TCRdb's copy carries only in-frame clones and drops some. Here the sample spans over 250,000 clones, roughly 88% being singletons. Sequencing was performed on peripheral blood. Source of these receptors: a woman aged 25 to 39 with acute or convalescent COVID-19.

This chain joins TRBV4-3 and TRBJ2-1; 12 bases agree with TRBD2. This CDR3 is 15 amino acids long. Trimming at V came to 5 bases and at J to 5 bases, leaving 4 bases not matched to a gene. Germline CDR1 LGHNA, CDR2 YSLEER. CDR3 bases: TGCGCCAGCAGCGAACGACTAGCGGGAGACAATGAGCAGTTCTTC. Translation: CASSERLAGDNEQFF.

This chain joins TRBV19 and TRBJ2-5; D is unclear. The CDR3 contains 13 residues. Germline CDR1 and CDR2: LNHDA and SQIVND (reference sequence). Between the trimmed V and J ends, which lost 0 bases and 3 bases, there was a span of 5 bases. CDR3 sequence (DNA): TGTGCCAGTAGTATAGACGAGGAAGAGACCCAGTACTTC. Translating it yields CASSIDEEETQYF.

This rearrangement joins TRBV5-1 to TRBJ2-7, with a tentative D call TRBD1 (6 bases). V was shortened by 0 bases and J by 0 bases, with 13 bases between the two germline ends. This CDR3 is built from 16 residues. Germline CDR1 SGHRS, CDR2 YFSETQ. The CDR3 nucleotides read TGCGCCAGCAGCTTGGGGGCCGGGACAAGCTCCTACGAGCAGTACTTC. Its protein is CASSLGAGTSSYEQYF.

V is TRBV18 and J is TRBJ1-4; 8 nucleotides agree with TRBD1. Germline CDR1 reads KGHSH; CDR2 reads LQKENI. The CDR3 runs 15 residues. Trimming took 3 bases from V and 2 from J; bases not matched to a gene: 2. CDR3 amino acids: CASSPTGATNEKLFF. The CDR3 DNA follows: TGTGCCAGCTCACCGACAGGGGCGACTAATGAAAAACTGTTTTTT.

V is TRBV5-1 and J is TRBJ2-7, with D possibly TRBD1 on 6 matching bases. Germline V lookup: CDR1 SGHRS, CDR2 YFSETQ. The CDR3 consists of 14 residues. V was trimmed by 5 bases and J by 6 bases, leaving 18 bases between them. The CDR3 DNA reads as TGCGCCAGCAGAAACGGCCGAACAGGGATCGAGCAGTACTTC. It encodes CASRNGRTGIEQYF.

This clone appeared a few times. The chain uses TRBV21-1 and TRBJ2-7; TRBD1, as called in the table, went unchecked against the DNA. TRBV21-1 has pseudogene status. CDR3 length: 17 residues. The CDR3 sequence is CASSKDGRGQGAYEQYF. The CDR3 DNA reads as TGTGCCAGCAGCAAAGACGGACGGGGACAGGGGGCCTACGAGCAGTACTTC.

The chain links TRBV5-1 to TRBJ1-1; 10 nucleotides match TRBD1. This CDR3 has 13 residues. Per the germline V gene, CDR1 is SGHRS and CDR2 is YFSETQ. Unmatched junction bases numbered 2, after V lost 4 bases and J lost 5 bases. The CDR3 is CASSGTGDTEAFF. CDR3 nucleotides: TGCGCCAGCAGCGGGACAGGGGATACTGAAGCTTTCTTT.

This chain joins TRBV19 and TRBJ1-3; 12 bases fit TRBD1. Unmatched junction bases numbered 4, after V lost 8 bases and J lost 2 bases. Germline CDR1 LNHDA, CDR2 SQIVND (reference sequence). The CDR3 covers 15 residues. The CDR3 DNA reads TGTGCCAGTCGGGACAGGGGGCGGACTGGAAACACCATATATTTT. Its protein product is CASRDRGRTGNTIYF.

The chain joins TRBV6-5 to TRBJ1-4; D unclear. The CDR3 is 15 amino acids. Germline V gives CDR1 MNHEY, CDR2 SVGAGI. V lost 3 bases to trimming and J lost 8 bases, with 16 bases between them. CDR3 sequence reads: CASSYSVGGREKLFF. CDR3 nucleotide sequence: TGTGCCAGCAGTTATAGCGTGGGTGGCAGGGAAAAACTGTTTTTT.

CDR3 bases: TGTGCCAGCAGCTTGCTAGCAGATACGCAGTATTTT. Translated, it gives CASSLLADTQYF. The gene calls are TRBV7-2 and TRBJ2-3, with D unresolved. CDR3 length: 12 residues. The V gene's germline CDR1 is SGHTA and CDR2 FQGNSA. Trimming removed 3 bases from V and 4 bases from J, with 5 bases in between.